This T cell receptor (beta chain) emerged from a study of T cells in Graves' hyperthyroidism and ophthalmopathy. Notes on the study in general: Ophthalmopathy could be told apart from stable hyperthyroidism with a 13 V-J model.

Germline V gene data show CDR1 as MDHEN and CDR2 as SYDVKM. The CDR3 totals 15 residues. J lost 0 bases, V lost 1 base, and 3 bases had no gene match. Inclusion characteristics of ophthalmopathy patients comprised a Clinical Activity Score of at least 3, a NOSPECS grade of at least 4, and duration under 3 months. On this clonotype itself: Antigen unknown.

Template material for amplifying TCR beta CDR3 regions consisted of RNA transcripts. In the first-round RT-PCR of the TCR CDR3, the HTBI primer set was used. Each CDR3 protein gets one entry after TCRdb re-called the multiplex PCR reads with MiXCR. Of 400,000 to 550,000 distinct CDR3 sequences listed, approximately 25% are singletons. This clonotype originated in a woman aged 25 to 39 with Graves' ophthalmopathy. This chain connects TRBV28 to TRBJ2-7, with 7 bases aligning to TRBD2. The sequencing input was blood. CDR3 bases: TGTGCCAGCAGTTTATTCGGGAGGAACTCCTACGAGCAGTACTTC. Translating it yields CASSLFGRNSYEQYF.